The 4 T cell receptor beta chains presented below share a single source sample, sequenced in a study of OX40 agonist ivuxolimab in advanced cancers. Sequenced by immunoSEQ multiplex PCR; TCRdb stores in-frame clones only, minus some. The data contain approximately 57,000 clones, approximately 88% of them singletons. This material consisted of CD4+ or CD8+ T cells sorted from blood, taken in a trial of the OX40 agonist ivuxolimab. All receptors derive from an adult with an advanced solid tumor such as melanoma, head and neck, liver or kidney cancer.

The chain joins TRBV30 to TRBJ2-7; D may be TRBD1 (7 bases). The CDR3 covers 16 residues. Per germline, CDR1 GTSNPN and CDR2 SVGIG (reference sequence). Trimming stripped 2 bases from V and 1 base from J, with 18 bases between. The CDR3 spells CAWSLTPPGGSYEQYF. The CDR3 region has the DNA TGTGCCTGGAGTCTAACTCCTCCAGGGGGGTCCTACGAGCAGTACTTC.

J is TRBJ2-1 and V is TRBV7-3, with 12 bases aligning to TRBD2. With V trimmed by 4 bases and J by 7 bases, 5 bases remained unmatched. The CDR3 runs 15 residues. Germline CDR1 and CDR2: SGHTA and FQGTGA. CDR3 amino acids: CASSSSGRDWNEQFF. The CDR3 DNA reads TGTGCCAGCAGCTCTAGCGGGAGGGATTGGAATGAGCAGTTCTTC.

The chain links TRBV2 to TRBJ1-1; a weak D match, TRBD1 (6 bases). Germline CDR1 and CDR2: SNHLY and FYNNEI. The CDR3 length is 14 residues. The V end lost 6 bases, the J end lost 5 bases, and 16 bases lay between the germline ends. The CDR3 region has the DNA TGTGCCAGCAGCAGGGAGGGGGTGGAGACTGAAGCTTTCTTT. Residues: CASSREGVETEAFF.

This sequence joins TRBV6-5 and TRBJ2-3; D call uncertain. The CDR3 contains 14 residues. The V gene lost 5 bases and the J gene lost 1 base, with 10 bases spanning the gap. The germline CDR1 and CDR2 sequences are MNHEY and SVGAGI. CDR3 DNA: TGTGCCAGCAGTCGTACGGGCCGCACAGATACGCAGTATTTT. Amino acids: CASSRTGRTDTQYF.